The clone carrying this TCR beta chain was seen a few times. The CDR3 has 20 residues. With 0 bases removed from V and 0 bases from J, the gap between germline ends came to 24 bases. The V gene's germline CDR1 is SGHRS and CDR2 YFSETQ. TCRdb independently ran MiXCR on the RT-PCR reads; one entry per CDR3 protein. The data show about 200,000 distinct CDR3 sequences, with 35% to 45% seen just once and around 10% held by the top ten. This sample is drawn from a study of patients and donors after allogeneic stem cell transplantation. The sequenced material came from blood, either unsorted or a sorted T cell fraction (not recorded which). The source is a human donor who was either an allogeneic HSCT recipient or a stem cell or donor lymphocyte infusion donor (not recorded which). It is not recorded whose cells these are; they may come from a transplant donor. This sequence joins TRBV5-1 and TRBJ1-1; no clear D. The CDR3 coding sequence is TGCGCCAGCAGCTTGGGCATCGGGTCGGATCGGCCCTATATGAACACTGAAGCTTTCTTT. Protein: CASSLGIGSDRPYMNTEAFF.